This T cell receptor beta chain was sequenced in a study of cytomegalovirus exposure and HLA in healthy donors. Primers for the PCR totalled 60 Vbeta and 13 Jbeta. Repertoires were generated with immunoSEQ multiplex PCR, while TCRdb's copy carries only in-frame clones and drops some. The table shows roughly 80,000 clones, with approximately 62% occurring only once. The CDR3 runs 15 residues. Unmatched junction bases numbered 7, after V lost 4 bases and J lost 4 bases. In germline, CDR1 is SGHVS, CDR2 FQNEAQ. Study results and limitations: For TCR beta chains, V- and J-gene trimming was later linked to a missense DCLRE1C variant. The authors listed 164 TCR beta chains as cytomegalovirus-associated. Earlier results showed most TCR beta V segments being productive about 87% or about 30% of the time.

Regarding this clone: Its antigen is unidentified.

This clonotype was obtained from a male donor in good health and CMV-seropositive. The V gene is TRBV7-8, the J gene TRBJ2-3, with TRBD2 matching over 8 bases. Sequencing was carried out using PBMCs. The CDR3 bases are TGTGCCAGCAGCTATAGCGGGAATAGGGCAGATACGCAGTATTTT. It yields the protein CASSYSGNRADTQYF.